This record concerns one T cell receptor (beta chain) sequence. The antigen this receptor binds is unknown. No much larger clonotype is one base removed from it; base qualities were not supplied. TCR CDR3 regions were amplified from genomic DNA by multiplex PCR using the deep immunoSEQ assay. Extracted genomic DNA from each cell subset was spread evenly across all wells of several immunoSEQ 96-well plates, with each plate serving as a replicate. For sorted subsets, approximately 190 ng genomic DNA, equal to some 30,000 T cell genomes, was loaded into each replicate PCR. Purified libraries were quantified with a Qubit 3.0 fluorometer, sized on a Bioanalyzer 2100, and re-quantified with the KAPA Library Quantification kit. A separate single-read 150-cycle Illumina NextSeq 550 flow cell was used to sequence each immunoSEQ 96-well plate. Processing in the source paper ran as follows. The immunoSEQ output contained only junctional sequences without quality scores, so filtering could not match that applied to full-length reads. To assign V/J genes and CDR3, sequences were annotated using PyIR, a Python wrapper for IgBLAST v1.9, with IMGT germline references. Reads were removed for weak V/J assignments (E-value above 1e-6), missing CDR3, stop codons, out-of-frame junctions, or ambiguous translated residues. V3J clonotypes were defined as sequences sharing an identical inferred V gene, J gene, and CDR3 amino acid sequence. Percentage overlap between repertoires was calculated by dividing the number of shared unique clonotypes by the size of the smaller repertoire. Repertoire richness was assessed with RTK rarefaction, the Chao1 estimator, and Recon v2.1 estimates of unobserved clonotypes. For all TCRbeta clonotypes obtained by the gDNA method from a handful of donors, generation probabilities were computed with OLGA. Here the immuneACCESS table is served through TCRdb, limited to in-frame sequences with V and J called. Missing clones are a known gap in these copies; in checked studies unresolved V genes cover under half, and the rest lacks a known reason. The V and J calls and the clone size are those of that table, but D and trimming were determined from the DNA. The sample contains over a million clones, 96% of them found a single time. The ten largest clonotypes hold roughly 1.1% of the sample.

The donors were healthy, HIV-negative adults with no recently reported acute infections or vaccinations. All donors were Caucasian adults living in Nashville, Tennessee, USA. CD4+ T cells were enriched by magnetic negative selection, after which naive cells were positively selected on CD45RA and the negative fraction was taken as the memory subset. Blood was obtained by leukapheresis, after which PBMCs were separated by Ficoll-Histopaque density gradient centrifugation and cryopreserved in liquid nitrogen vapor phase. Analytical flow cytometry was used to check the purity and quantity of every magnetically sorted T cell population. Each sorted fraction had its genomic DNA isolated and then quantified by UV absorbance on a Nanodrop 2000c. The sample comes from a study of shared clonotypes between healthy human individuals (dated by TCRdb to 2019 to 2021). About the study as a whole: The cohort included a few men and a couple of women between 18 and 49 years of age. Each donor's leukapheresis produced roughly between roughly 0.94 and 9.5 billion PBMCs. For each donor, three plates each were used for CD4 naive and CD4 memory, two plates were used for CD8 naive, and one plate was used for CD8 memory. To increase sequencing depth and limit assay-specific biases, different laboratories used diverse techniques to prepare libraries and sequence TCR repertoires. To estimate repertoire size and how much clonotype sharing occurs between individuals, the study deeply sequenced the blood TCR repertoires of roughly 5 healthy adults.

Overall study results and their limits: Because the study included only a small number of donors, the genetic and exposure-history diversity represented was limited. Around 5% of naive CD4, around 3.6% of naive CD8, 2% to 2.5% of memory CD4, and approximately 0.39% of memory CD8 clonotypes were shared across a few donors. Based on pairwise subsampling, the degree of clonotype sharing among donors was expected to be affected by sequencing depth. Incomplete sequencing was indicated by rarefaction of sorted-subset datasets, despite the large sequencing depth. Sampling was limited to blood, and TCR repertoires in tissue likely differ from TCR repertoires in blood. Higher generation probabilities were observed for clonotypes shared by all four sorted-subset donors than for non-shared clonotypes. Naive subsets generally had larger estimated clonotype richness than memory subsets.

V and J lose 0 bases and 3 bases, and a span of 7 bases separates them. Including cysteine and phenylalanine, the CDR3 has 14 amino acids. Of the read, only the CDR3 DNA is kept; its 42 bases are in frame from base 1. CDR1 is given as SGHRS and CDR2 as YFSETQ, both from the germline V gene. The chain couples TRBV5-1 to TRBJ1-5, with no confidently assigned D gene. Source material: naive CD4+ T cells sorted from blood. This specimen's cell subset or site label, interpreted: CD45RA+ positively selected. This TCR was recovered from a man under 40 in good health. The sequence in DNA is TGCGCCAGCAGCTTGGGAGGGCCCAATCAGCCCCAGCATTTT. This codes for CASSLGGPNQPQHF.